Described below is a single T cell receptor beta chain sequence and its context. This clone's antigen is unknown. No base-level quality is on record; no much larger clone is a single base apart. These data belong to a study of cytomegalovirus exposure and HLA in healthy donors (dated by TCRdb to the late 2010s). Looking at the study overall: A later analysis indicated that the 130 or so validation repertoires were generated on the platform also employed for the approximately 690 repertoires of the first cohort. The study aimed to test whether cataloging public T cell receptors could reveal signatures of past pathogen exposure. Besides the first cohort of hundreds of subjects, a separate validation cohort made up of about 120 different subjects was used. The study combined high-throughput TCR immunosequencing, statistical association of individual TCRs with disease status, and machine learning to predict cytomegalovirus infection status.

Libraries came from the immunoSEQ multiplex PCR assay. The published analysis was carried out like this. To diagnose cytomegalovirus status from the catalog of TCR beta chain sequences, a statistical classification framework was built. Sourced from immuneACCESS, this table was stored by TCRdb with only in-frame sequences that have V and J called. A share of the clones is absent; for the studies checked, an unresolved V gene accounts for under half, and the remainder has no known explanation. The V and J calls and the clone size are those of that table, but D and trimming were determined from the DNA. The sample records some 240,000 clones, approximately 83% of which are singletons. The ten biggest clones cover over 0.95% of the sample. The donors belonged to the validation cohort of about 130 subjects, which was separate from the approximately 700-subject first cohort. Sequences MDHEN (CDR1) and SYDVKM (CDR2) are obtained from the germline V gene. Trimming costs V 6 bases and J 4 bases, and their ends lie 13 bases apart. The CDR3 holds 13 amino acids from the cysteine to the phenylalanine. Of the read, only the CDR3 DNA is kept; its 39 bases are in frame from base 1.

General study outcomes and caveats: In both the original and validation cohorts, the classifier was reported to diagnose cytomegalovirus status with high specificity and sensitivity. A few of the identified cytomegalovirus-associated TCR beta chains were confirmed in vitro to be specific for cytomegalovirus antigens. A later analysis lacked HLA typing for the validation cohort, so it scored co-occurrence in that cohort across all 110 or so repertoires. Across donors, most TCR sequences were observed very rarely, whereas some public TCRs were present in many individuals. The authors suggested that the approach could potentially be extended to other disease states and immunological phenotypes. Subsequent analysis determined that TCRs grouped into clusters in the first cohort also showed a tendency toward co-occurrence across the roughly 120 validation repertoires, and 90% to 95% of cluster scores exceeded 0. A total of 150 to 200 TCR beta chains were listed by the study as associated with cytomegalovirus.

The specimen sequenced was PBMCs. The sequence is built from TRBV28 and TRBJ2-7, and perhaps TRBD1 as D gene, on 5 matching bases. This receptor was obtained from a woman aged 30 to 39 in good health and CMV-seropositive. The CDR3 is CASSGHEEYEQYF. The DNA is as follows: TGTGCCAGCAGCGGACATGAAGAATACGAGCAGTACTTC. Reference TRBV28 and TRBJ2-7 proteins supply the regions before and after the CDR3; the full variable domain is: DVKVTQSSRYLVKRTGEKVFLECVQDMDHENMFWYRQDPGLGLRLIYFSYDVKMKEKGDIPEGYSVSREKKERFSLILESASTNQTSMYLCASSGHEEYEQYFGPGTRLTVT.